The clone carrying this TCR beta chain counts as medium-sized. Germline V lookup: CDR1 MNHNS, CDR2 SASEGT. This CDR3 has 15 amino acids. The V and J ends lost 1 base and 4 bases, in that order; junction bases with no gene match: 5. These data originate in a study of metastatic and nonmetastatic thyroid tumors. Using MiXCR, TCRdb re-called clones from the PCR reads. The sample yields roughly 18,000 clones, approximately 25% seen once. Prior to thyroid surgery, none of the patients had received any treatment. The sequencing input was tumor tissue. The genes are TRBV6-1 and TRBJ2-7; 9 bases map to TRBD2. This receptor was obtained from a female donor with papillary thyroid cancer or a benign thyroid nodule (not recorded which). Some clones in this sample may be carry-over from other donors' samples. CDR3 in DNA: TGTGCCAGCAGTGAAGGGCGGGGGGGCCCGTACGAGCAGTACTTC. Translating gives CASSEGRGGPYEQYF.